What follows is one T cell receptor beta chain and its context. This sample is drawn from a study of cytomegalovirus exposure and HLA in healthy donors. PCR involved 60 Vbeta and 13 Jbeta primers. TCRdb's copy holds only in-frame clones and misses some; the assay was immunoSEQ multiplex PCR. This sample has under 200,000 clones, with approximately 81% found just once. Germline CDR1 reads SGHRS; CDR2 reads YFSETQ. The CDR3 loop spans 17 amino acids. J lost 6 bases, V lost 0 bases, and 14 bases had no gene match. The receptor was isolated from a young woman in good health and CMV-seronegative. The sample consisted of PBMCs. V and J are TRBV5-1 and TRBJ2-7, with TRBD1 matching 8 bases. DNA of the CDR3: TGCGCCAGCAGCTTGGCCCGGGCGGCAGGGGGCCTGGGCGAGCAGTACTTC. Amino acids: CASSLARAAGGLGEQYF.